This T cell receptor beta chain was observed in a study of beta chain features in type 1 diabetes. Across the study: Sorted cells numbering around 100,000,000 were examined across all samples.

TCRB transcripts that were expressed got sequenced, as all of the isolated RNA had been reverse transcribed. Generated by immunoSEQ multiplex PCR, the TCRdb table keeps only in-frame clones and is missing some. The sample records roughly 300,000 clones, about 14% being singletons. Study-level findings and limits: The study found fewer insertions and more deletions at VDJ junctions in type 1 diabetes patients. A potential influence of HLA type upon TCRB rearrangement remained unresolved herein.

V lost 6 bases and J 6 bases, leaving 20 bases between the germline ends. Per germline, CDR1 SQVTM and CDR2 ANQGSEA. This CDR3 region has 14 residues. This clone was detected ten times or more. The antigen is unknown. The chain recombines TRBV29-1 with TRBJ1-1; D is ambiguous. The receptor's source is a man aged 25-40 years in good health. Sequenced: central memory CD4+ T cells from blood. CDR3 loop: CSVLSGSLAPEAFF. The CDR3 nucleotides are TGCAGCGTCCTAAGCGGGAGCTTGGCTCCTGAAGCTTTCTTT.